The T cell receptor (beta chain) under discussion was sequenced for a study of T-cell memory formation after mild COVID-19. V was shortened by 7 bases and J by 0 bases, with 19 bases between the two germline ends. The germline gives CDR1 LNHDA, CDR2 SQIVND (reference sequence). The CDR3 sequence is 17 residues long. A 5'RACE reaction primed in the constant segment made cDNA libraries of TCR alpha and TCR beta, and these carried sample barcodes and UMIs. TCRdb itself ran the 5' RACE reads through MiXCR, one entry per CDR3 protein. Among 280,000 or so distinct CDR3 sequences, 8% to 10% were seen once, and the ten largest hold around a fifth. There are a few counts of this clonotype.

The source material was PBMCs or a T cell subset sorted from them (not recorded which). This chain joins TRBV19 and TRBJ2-4; D perhaps matches TRBD2 (5 bases). The TCR originated in a man between 18 and 29 years old who had mild COVID-19 (a few samples of this study predate the infection). Cell type and time point are not known. CDR3 region: CASIGVAPRLAKNIQYF. In DNA form, the CDR3 reads TGTGCCAGTATCGGGGTGGCCCCTCGACTAGCCAAAAACATTCAGTACTTC.